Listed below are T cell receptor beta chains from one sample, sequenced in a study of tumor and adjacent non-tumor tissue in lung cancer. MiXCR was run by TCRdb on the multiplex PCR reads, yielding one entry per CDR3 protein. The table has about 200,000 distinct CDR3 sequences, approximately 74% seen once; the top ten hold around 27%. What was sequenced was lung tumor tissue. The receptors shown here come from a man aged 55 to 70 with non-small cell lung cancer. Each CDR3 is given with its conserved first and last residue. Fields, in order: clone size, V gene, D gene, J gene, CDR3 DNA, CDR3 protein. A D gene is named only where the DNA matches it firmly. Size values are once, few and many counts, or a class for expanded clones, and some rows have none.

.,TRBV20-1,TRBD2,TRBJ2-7,TGTAGTGCTAGTGCGGGAGTTAGCTACGATCAGTACTTC,CSASAGVSYDQYF
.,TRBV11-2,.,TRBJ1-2,TGTGCCAGCAGCTTAGATGTGAGAGTTTACTATTGCTACACCTTC,CASSLDVRVYYCYTF
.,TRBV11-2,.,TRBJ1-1,TGTGTCAGCAGCTCCCAAAGCTTC,CVSSSQSF
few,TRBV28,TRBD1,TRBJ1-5,TGTGCCAGCAGTTTTAACCTAGACAGGGCAAAAGGGCCCCAGCATTTT,CASSFNLDRAKGPQHF
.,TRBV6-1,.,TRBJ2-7,TGTGCCAACAGTGAAGTGGACGTGACCTACGAGCAGTACTTC,CANSEVDVTYEQYF
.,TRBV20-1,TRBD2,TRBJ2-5,TGCAGTGCTAGGGTAGCGGGAGGGCCCTCGGAGACCCAGTACTTC,CSARVAGGPSETQYF
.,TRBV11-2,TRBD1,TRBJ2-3,TGTACCAGCAGCTTACTTCTTAAGGGGGCCCACACAGATACGCAGAATTTT,CTSSLLLKGAHTDTQNF
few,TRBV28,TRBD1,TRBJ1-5,TGTGCCAGCGCTCGACAGGGGCGTCAGCCCCAGCATTTT,CASARQGRQPQHF
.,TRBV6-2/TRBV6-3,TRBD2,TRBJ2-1,TGTGCCAGCAGTTACCCAAGCGGGAAGGCCTCCAATGAGCAGTTCTTC,CASSYPSGKASNEQFF
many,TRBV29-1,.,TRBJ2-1,TGCAGCGTTGATAGGGGCTCGGGCAATGAGCAGTTCTTC,CSVDRGSGNEQFF
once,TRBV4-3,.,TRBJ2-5,TGCGCCAGCAGCCAAGGGAACTTAAGAGGGGAGACCCAGTGCTTC,CASSQGNLRGETQCF
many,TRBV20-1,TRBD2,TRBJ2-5,TGCAGTGCGATACTAGCGGGAGGGCTAGAGACCCAGTACTTC,CSAILAGGLETQYF
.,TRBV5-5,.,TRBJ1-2,TGTGCCAGCAGCTTCCCAGGGAGTGACGGCTACACCTTC,CASSFPGSDGYTF
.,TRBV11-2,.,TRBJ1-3,TGTGCCAGCAGGTCAGGGTCCGGAAACACCATATATTTT,CASRSGSGNTIYF
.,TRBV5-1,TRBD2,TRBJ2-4,TGCGCCAGCAGTGACCCGGGACTAGCGGGAAACATTCAGTACTTC,CASSDPGLAGNIQYF
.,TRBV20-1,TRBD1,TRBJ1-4,TGTAGTGCCACAGGGGGGAGTGAAAAACTGTTTTTT,CSATGGSEKLFF